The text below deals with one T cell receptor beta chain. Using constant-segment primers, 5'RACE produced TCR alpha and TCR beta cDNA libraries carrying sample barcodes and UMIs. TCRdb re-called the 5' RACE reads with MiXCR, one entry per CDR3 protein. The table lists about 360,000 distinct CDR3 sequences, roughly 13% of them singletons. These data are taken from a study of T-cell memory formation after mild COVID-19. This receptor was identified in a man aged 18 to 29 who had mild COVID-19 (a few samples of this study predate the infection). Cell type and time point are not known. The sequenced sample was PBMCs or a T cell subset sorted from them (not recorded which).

The CDR3: CASRQSSTDTQYF. In DNA, the CDR3 is TGTGCCAGCAGACAATCTAGCACAGATACGCAGTATTTT. This chain connects TRBV12-3 or TRBV12-4 to TRBJ2-3; D unresolved. Trimming took 6 bases from V and 0 from J, leaving 7 bases between them. There are 13 residues in the CDR3.